The 5 T cell receptor beta chains listed next were all sequenced from one sample in a study of T cell responses to AZD1222 COVID-19 vaccine. This table comes from immunoSEQ multiplex PCR, and its TCRdb copy is limited to in-frame clones, with some not included. The table includes 100,000 to 110,000 clones, over 90% detected once. The sequenced sample was peripheral blood, obtained on day 0 of AZD1222 vaccination. These receptor sequences come from an adult in good health.

This clone occurred once. The chain is built from TRBV7-2 and TRBJ2-5; 7 bases are a match to TRBD2. CDR1 and CDR2 from the germline V gene are SGHTA and FQGNSA. The length of the CDR3 is 17 residues. V shed 4 bases and J 5 bases; nucleotides not matched to a gene: 16. CDR3 bases: TGTGCCAGCAGCTCCACCCTCCTCGGAGCGGGAAGGGAGACCCAGTACTTC. Translating it yields CASSSTLLGAGRETQYF.

The chain has TRBV2 and TRBJ2-7; TRBD1 matches at 7 bases. The CDR3 consists of 15 residues. Trimming at V came to 3 bases and at J to 7 bases, leaving 12 bases not matched to a gene. The germline V gene encodes CDR1 SNHLY and CDR2 FYNNEI. CDR3 sequence reads: CASSDRSRGFGEQYF. DNA of the CDR3: TGTGCCAGCAGTGACAGGTCCAGGGGGTTCGGGGAGCAGTACTTC.

The chain has TRBV7-9 and TRBJ2-3; D possibly corresponds to TRBD2 (5 bases). In germline, CDR1 is SEHNR, CDR2 FQNEAQ (reference sequence). Trimming pared 3 bases from V and 3 bases from J, leaving 13 bases between. The CDR3 is 15 amino acids. This CDR3 is CASSFRGRSTDTQYF. CDR3 coding DNA: TGTGCCAGCAGCTTCCGAGGGAGAAGTACAGATACGCAGTATTTT.

The chain employs TRBV18 and TRBJ1-1; D gene ambiguous. Germline V lookup: CDR1 KGHSH, CDR2 LQKENI. V was clipped by 1 base and J by 0 bases, with 9 bases between them. The CDR3 contains 15 residues. CDR3 amino acids: CASSPLTQVNTEAFF. CDR3 DNA sequence: TGTGCCAGCTCACCACTAACACAAGTGAACACTGAAGCTTTCTTT.

The genes are TRBV7-9 and TRBJ2-1; a weak D match, TRBD1 (5 bases). Trimming took off 4 bases at V and 12 bases at J, with 10 bases between the two ends. The CDR3 spans 11 residues. The germline gives CDR1 SEHNR, CDR2 FQNEAQ (reference sequence). CDR3 sequence (DNA): TGTGCCAGCAGCTCTACCCAGGGGCAGTTCTTC. It specifies CASSSTQGQFF.